This TCR beta chain was observed in a study of blood T cell repertoires in COVID-19. On the study more broadly: The United States, Italy and Spain provided the acute and convalescent COVID-19 samples. From T cells, B-cell-depleted T cells, or PBMCs came the material, which was cDNA or gDNA.

As regards this clone: One end of the junction is discordant with germline, which a read error may explain.

Per the original methods: Reference gene primer amplification gave estimated nucleated cell counts. Clones were sequenced by immunoSEQ multiplex PCR, and TCRdb holds only the in-frame ones, with some missing. The DNA was the basis for D and trimming; V, J and clone size are from that table. Of about 300,000 clones in the sample, more than 85% were seen once. The CDR3 sequence is 13 residues long. Looked up from germline, CDR1 is MNHNS and CDR2 is SASEGT. Sequencing was carried out using peripheral blood. The chain links TRBV6-1 to TRBJ1-2; perhaps TRBD1 as D (5 bases). This receptor was taken from a man in his 70s with acute or convalescent COVID-19. DNA of the CDR3: TGTGCCAGCAGTGAAATATTACGACAGAGGAATTTCTTC. This gives the protein CASSEILRQRNFF.